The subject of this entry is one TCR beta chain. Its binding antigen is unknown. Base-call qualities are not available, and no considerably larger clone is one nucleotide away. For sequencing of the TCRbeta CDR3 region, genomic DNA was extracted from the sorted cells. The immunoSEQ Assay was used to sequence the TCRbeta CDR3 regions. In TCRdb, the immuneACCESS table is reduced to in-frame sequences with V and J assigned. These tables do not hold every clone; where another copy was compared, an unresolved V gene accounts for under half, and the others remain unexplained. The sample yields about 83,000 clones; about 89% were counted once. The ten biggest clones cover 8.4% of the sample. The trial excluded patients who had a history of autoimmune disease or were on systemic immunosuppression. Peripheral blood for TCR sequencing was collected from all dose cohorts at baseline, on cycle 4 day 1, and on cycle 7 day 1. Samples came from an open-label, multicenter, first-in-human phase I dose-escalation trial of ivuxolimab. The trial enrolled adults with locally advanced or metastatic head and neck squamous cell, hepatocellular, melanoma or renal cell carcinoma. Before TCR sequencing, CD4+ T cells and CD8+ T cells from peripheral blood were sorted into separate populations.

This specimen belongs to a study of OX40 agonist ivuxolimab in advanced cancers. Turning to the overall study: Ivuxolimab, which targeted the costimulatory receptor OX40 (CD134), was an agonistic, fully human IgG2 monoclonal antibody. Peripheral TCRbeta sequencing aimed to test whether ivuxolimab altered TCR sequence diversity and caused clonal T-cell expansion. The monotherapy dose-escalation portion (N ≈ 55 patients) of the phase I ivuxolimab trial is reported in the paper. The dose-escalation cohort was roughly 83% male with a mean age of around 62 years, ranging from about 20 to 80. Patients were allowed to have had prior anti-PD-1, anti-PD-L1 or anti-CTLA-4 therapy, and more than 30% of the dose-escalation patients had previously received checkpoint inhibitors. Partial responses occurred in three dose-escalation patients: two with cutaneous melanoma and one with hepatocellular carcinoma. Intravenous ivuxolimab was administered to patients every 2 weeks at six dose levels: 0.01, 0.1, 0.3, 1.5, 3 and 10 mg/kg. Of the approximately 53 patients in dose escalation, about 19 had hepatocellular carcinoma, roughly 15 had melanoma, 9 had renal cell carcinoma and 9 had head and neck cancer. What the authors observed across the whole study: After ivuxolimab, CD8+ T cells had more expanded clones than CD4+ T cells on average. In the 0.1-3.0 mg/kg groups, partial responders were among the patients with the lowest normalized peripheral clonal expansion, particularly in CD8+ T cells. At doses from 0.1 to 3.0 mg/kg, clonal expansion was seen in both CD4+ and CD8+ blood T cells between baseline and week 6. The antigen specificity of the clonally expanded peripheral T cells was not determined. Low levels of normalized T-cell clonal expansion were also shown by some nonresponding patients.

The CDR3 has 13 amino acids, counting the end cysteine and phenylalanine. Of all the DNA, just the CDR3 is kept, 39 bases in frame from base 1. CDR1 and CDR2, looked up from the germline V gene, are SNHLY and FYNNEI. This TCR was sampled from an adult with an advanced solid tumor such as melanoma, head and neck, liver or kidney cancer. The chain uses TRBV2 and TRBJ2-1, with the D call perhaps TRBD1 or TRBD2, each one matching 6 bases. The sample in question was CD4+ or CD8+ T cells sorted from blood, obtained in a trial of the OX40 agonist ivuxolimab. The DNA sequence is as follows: TGTGCTAGAAGGGGGAGGTCCTACAATGAGCAGTTCTTC. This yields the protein CARRGRSYNEQFF. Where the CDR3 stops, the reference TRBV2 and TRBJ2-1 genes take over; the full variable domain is EPEVTQTPSHQVTQMGQEVILRCVPISNHLYFYWYRQILGQKVEFLVSFYNNEISEKSEIFDDQFSVERPDGSNFTLKIRSTKLEDSAMYFCARRGRSYNEQFFGPGTRLTVL.